This T cell receptor (beta chain) was recorded in a study of OX40 agonist ivuxolimab in advanced cancers. The CDR3 extends over 14 amino acids. Germline assignment: CDR1 SGDLS and CDR2 YYNGEE. Trimming took off 4 bases at V and 1 base at J, with 11 bases between the two ends. Sequencing used immunoSEQ multiplex PCR; TCRdb keeps in-frame clones, though not all of them. The data show roughly 30,000 clones, roughly 87% seen once. The receptor's source is an adult with an advanced solid tumor such as melanoma, head and neck, liver or kidney cancer. The V gene is TRBV9, the J gene TRBJ1-1, with unresolved D. The sequencing used CD4+ or CD8+ T cells sorted from blood, collected in a trial of the OX40 agonist ivuxolimab. In nucleotides, the CDR3 is TGTGCCAGCAGCCAATGGTCAGGGAACACTGAAGCTTTCTTT. Amino acid sequence: CASSQWSGNTEAFF.